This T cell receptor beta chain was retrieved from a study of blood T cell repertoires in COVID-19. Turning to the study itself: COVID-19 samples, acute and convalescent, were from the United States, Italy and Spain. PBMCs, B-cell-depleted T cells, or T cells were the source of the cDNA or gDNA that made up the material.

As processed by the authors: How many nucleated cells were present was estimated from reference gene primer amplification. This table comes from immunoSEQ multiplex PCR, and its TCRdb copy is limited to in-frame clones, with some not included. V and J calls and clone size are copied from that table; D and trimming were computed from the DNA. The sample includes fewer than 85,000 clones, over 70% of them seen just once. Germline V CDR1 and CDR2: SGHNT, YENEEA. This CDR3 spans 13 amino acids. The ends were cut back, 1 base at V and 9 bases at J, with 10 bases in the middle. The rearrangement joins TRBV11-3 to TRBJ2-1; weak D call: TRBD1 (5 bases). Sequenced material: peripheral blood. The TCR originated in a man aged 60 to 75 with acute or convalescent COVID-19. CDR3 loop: CASSLVQGGEQFF. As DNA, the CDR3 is TGTGCCAGCAGCTTAGTCCAGGGTGGTGAGCAGTTCTTC. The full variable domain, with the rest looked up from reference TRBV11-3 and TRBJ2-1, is EAGVVQSPRYKIIEKKQPVAFWCNPISGHNTLYWYLQNLGQGPELLIRYENEEAVDDSQLPKDRFSAERLKGVDSTLKIQPAELGDSAVYLCASSLVQGGEQFFGPGTRLTVL.